These 7 T cell receptor beta chains were all obtained from the same sample, sequenced in a study of cytomegalovirus exposure and HLA in healthy donors. 60 Vbeta and 13 Jbeta primers were used in PCR. Sequenced by immunoSEQ multiplex PCR; TCRdb stores in-frame clones only, minus some. The table lists hundreds of thousands of clones, 60% to 80% of them singletons, with around 1.8% in the top ten. The sequencing input was PBMCs. These receptors came from a man between 18 and 29 years old in good health and CMV-seronegative.

The chain uses TRBV9 and TRBJ1-5, with D unclear. CDR1 and CDR2 from the germline V gene are SGDLS and YYNGEE. The CDR3 is made up of 15 amino acids. Between the trimmed V and J ends, which lost 0 bases and 1 base, there was a span of 8 bases. CDR3 amino acids: CASSVGGMSNQPQHF. The CDR3 nucleotides are TGTGCCAGCAGCGTAGGCGGAATGAGCAATCAGCCCCAGCATTTT.

This chain joins TRBV11-2 and TRBJ2-7; D perhaps matches TRBD1 (6 bases). Trimming took 2 bases from V and 3 from J, leaving 14 bases between them. The CDR3 length is 15 residues. CDR1 and CDR2 from the germline V gene are SGHAT and FQNNGV. This CDR3 reads CASSLTPGEDYEQYF. The CDR3, as DNA: TGTGCCAGCAGCTTAACACCAGGGGAAGACTACGAGCAGTACTTC.

The chain recombines TRBV7-3 with TRBJ2-1, with 13 bases aligning to TRBD2. The junction had 6 bases not matched to a gene; V was cut back by 2 bases and J by 8 bases. From germline, CDR1 is SGHTA and CDR2 FQGTGA. The CDR3 covers 16 residues. CDR3 residues: CASSLLGTSGIHEQFF. In DNA, the CDR3 is TGTGCCAGCAGCTTATTGGGGACTAGCGGGATCCATGAGCAGTTCTTC.

This clone was recorded only once. J is TRBJ2-7 and V is TRBV7-2, with 12 bases aligning to TRBD2. This CDR3 is 17 amino acids long. Germline V CDR1 and CDR2: SGHTA, FQGNSA. Unmatched junction bases numbered 4, after V lost 1 base and J lost 0 bases. CDR3 protein: CASSLVSTSGSSYEQYF. DNA for the CDR3: TGTGCCAGCAGCTTAGTATCGACTAGCGGGAGCTCCTACGAGCAGTACTTC.

The CDR3: CASSPISGQEAEQYF. The CDR3 coding sequence is TGTGCCAGCAGTCCTATCTCGGGACAGGAGGCCGAGCAGTACTTC. This sequence joins TRBV2 and TRBJ2-7, with 8 nucleotides matching TRBD1. The CDR3 runs 15 residues. V gave up 5 bases and J gave up 6 bases; unmatched junction bases: 12. Germline V gene sequence: CDR1 SNHLY, CDR2 FYNNEI.

The V call is TRBV25-1, the J call TRBJ1-1; 7 bases are a match to TRBD1. Germline-derived CDR1 and CDR2 are MGHDK and SYGVNS. The length of the CDR3 is 14 residues. Trimming cost V 7 bases and J 5 bases; bases outside gene matches: 10. The CDR3 reads CASTEDREGTEAFF. DNA for the CDR3: TGTGCCAGCACCGAAGACAGGGAAGGGACTGAAGCTTTCTTT.

V and J are TRBV4-3 and TRBJ2-3; TRBD2 aligns across 7 bases. Germline-derived CDR1 and CDR2 are LGHNA and YSLEER. Losses at the gene ends were 1 base for V and 4 bases for J; bases not matched to a gene: 11. This CDR3 spans 17 amino acids. CDR3 region: CASSQVLGGSPPDTQYF. In DNA form, the CDR3 reads TGCGCCAGCAGCCAAGTTTTAGGCGGGAGTCCGCCAGATACGCAGTATTTT.